The clone carrying this TCR beta chain was seen repeatedly, ten times or more. The data belong to a study of T cells after yellow fever vaccination. The CDR3 length is 13 residues. TCRdb re-called the 5' RACE reads through MiXCR, storing one row per CDR3 protein. The repertoire holds some 350,000 distinct CDR3 sequences, with 6.2% as singletons. The chain joins TRBV21-1 to TRBJ2-5; TRBD2, the table's D call, lacks a check against the DNA. TRBV21-1 is a pseudogene segment. This sample comprised PBMCs, obtained 5 days after the yellow fever booster vaccination. This receptor was identified in a man aged 30 to 39 who received the YFV17D yellow fever vaccine. In DNA form, the CDR3 reads TGTGCCAGCGCCCGCCGAGTACAAGAGACCCAGTACTTC. Its protein is CASARRVQETQYF.